This T cell receptor (beta chain) was captured in a study of T cell responses to AZD1222 COVID-19 vaccine. General study results and limits: A mostly white British donor set with more females was recruited, and clonal diversity was possibly underestimated. Reportedly, nearly half the spike-specific TCRs target unmutated variant regions. CD4 TCRs covered the whole spike, strongest at regions 160-218 and 743-854. Repertoires were sampled only after the peak T cell response.

In regard to this clone: The target antigen is unknown.

Sequenced by immunoSEQ multiplex PCR; TCRdb stores in-frame clones only, minus some. The top ten hold about 2.7% of the sample, which has more than 140,000 clones, approximately 88% seen once. This sequence originates from an adult in good health. The sequencing here drew on peripheral blood, taken on day 0 of AZD1222 vaccination.

CDR3 nucleotides: TGTGCCAGCAGCAAAATGACAGCCCTGAACACTGAAGCTTTCTTT. Encoded protein: CASSKMTALNTEAFF. V and J are TRBV5-4 and TRBJ1-1, with D perhaps TRBD1 (5 bases). V lost 4 bases to trimming and J lost 0 bases, with 13 bases between them. The CDR3 covers 15 residues. Germline V gene sequence: CDR1 SGHNT, CDR2 YYREEE (reference sequence).